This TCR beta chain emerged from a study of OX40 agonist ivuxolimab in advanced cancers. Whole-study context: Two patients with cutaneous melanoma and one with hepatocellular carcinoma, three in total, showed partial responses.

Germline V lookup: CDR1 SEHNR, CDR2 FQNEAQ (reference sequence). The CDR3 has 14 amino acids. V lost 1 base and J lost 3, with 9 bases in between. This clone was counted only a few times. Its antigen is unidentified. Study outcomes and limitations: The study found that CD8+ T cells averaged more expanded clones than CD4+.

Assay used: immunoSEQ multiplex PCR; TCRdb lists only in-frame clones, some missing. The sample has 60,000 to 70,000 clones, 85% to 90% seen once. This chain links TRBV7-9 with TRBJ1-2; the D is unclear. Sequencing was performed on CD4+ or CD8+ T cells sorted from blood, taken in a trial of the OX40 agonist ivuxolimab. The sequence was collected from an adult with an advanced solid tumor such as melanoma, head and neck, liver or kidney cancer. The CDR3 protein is CASSLGVPYYGYTF. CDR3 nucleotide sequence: TGTGCCAGCAGCTTAGGAGTGCCCTACTATGGCTACACCTTC.